These 18 T cell receptor beta chains originate from one sample sequenced in a study of blood T cell repertoires in COVID-19. Measured with immunoSEQ multiplex PCR; TCRdb has only the in-frame clones, and not every one. The sample lists about 320,000 clones; roughly 90% were seen once. The sequencing sample was made of PBMCs or T cells enriched from blood (not recorded which). These receptor sequences come from a man aged 55-75 years who had recovered from COVID-19.

Remarks on this clone: This CDR3 is also generated by other DNA sequences in the sample. The chain joins TRBV6-5 to TRBJ2-7; 8 nucleotides line up with TRBD1. Germline assignment: CDR1 MNHEY and CDR2 SVGAGI. The CDR3 length is 15 residues. Trimming cost V 0 bases and J 2 bases; bases outside gene matches: 3. The CDR3 DNA follows: TGTGCCAGCAGTTACTCTAGGACAGGGACCTACGAGCAGTACTTC. Its protein is CASSYSRTGTYEQYF.

This chain uses TRBV12-3 or TRBV12-4 with TRBJ1-5; weak D call: TRBD1 (5 bases). The CDR3 runs to 12 residues. V gave up 8 bases and J gave up 6 bases, with 11 bases separating them. The CDR3 sequence is CASSWGSQPQHF. DNA for the CDR3: TGTGCCAGCTCCTGGGGCAGTCAGCCCCAGCATTTT.

In its sample, this clone was seen once. This chain uses TRBV5-1 with TRBJ1-4; D not resolved. V shed 0 bases and J shed 3 bases, with 9 bases lying between them. The germline gives CDR1 SGHRS, CDR2 YFSETQ. CDR3 length: 15 amino acids. This CDR3 is CASSLVYSPNEKLFF. CDR3 DNA: TGCGCCAGCAGCTTGGTATACAGCCCTAATGAAAAACTGTTTTTT.

The rearrangement links TRBV24-1 to TRBJ2-1, with D possibly TRBD1 on 6 matching bases. V dropped 7 bases and J dropped 3 bases, with 9 bases sitting between them. This CDR3 is built from 13 residues. Germline V gene data show CDR1 as KGHDR and CDR2 as SFDVKD. The CDR3 protein is CATRDSDYNEQFF. Here the CDR3 DNA reads TGTGCCACCAGGGACAGCGACTACAATGAGCAGTTCTTC.

The chain joins TRBV12-3 or TRBV12-4 to TRBJ1-2; no firm D call. The CDR3 runs to 13 residues. The V end was cut by 2 bases, the J end by 14 bases, with 18 bases between. CDR3 nucleotides: TGTGCCAGCAGTTTATCGGGAGGCCCGTCCGAGACCTTC. It is translated as CASSLSGGPSETF.

The rearrangement uses TRBV19 and TRBJ2-1; 9 bases are shared with TRBD1. The CDR3 runs 16 residues. CDR1 LNHDA and CDR2 SQIVND come from the germline V gene (reference sequence). V shed 6 bases and J 4 bases; nucleotides not matched to a gene: 10. The CDR3 protein is CASRAGTGRMYNEQFF. DNA of the CDR3: TGTGCCAGTAGAGCCGGGACAGGGAGAATGTACAATGAGCAGTTCTTC.

This sequence joins TRBV3-1 (or the pseudogene TRBV3-2) and TRBJ2-1; 11 nucleotides line up with TRBD2. Unmatched junction bases numbered 10, after V lost 10 bases and J lost 5 bases. CDR1 is LGHDT and CDR2 is YNNKEL in the germline V gene (reference sequence). The CDR3 consists of 15 residues. CDR3 in DNA: TGTGCCACCAATTCTCTAGCGGGAGGCAACAATGAGCAGTTCTTC. This translates into CATNSLAGGNNEQFF.

The chain links TRBV24-1 to TRBJ2-2, with 8 bases identical to TRBD1. V shed 3 bases, J shed 4 bases, and the junction held 6 bases outside the gene matches. The length of the CDR3 is 16 residues. Germline CDR1 reads KGHDR; CDR2 reads SFDVKD. The CDR3 loop is CATSDPRTGLTGELFF. The CDR3, as DNA: TGTGCCACCAGTGATCCCCGGACAGGGCTCACCGGGGAGCTGTTTTTT.

The rearrangement joins TRBV28 to TRBJ2-2; 7 bases match TRBD1. Germline V lookup: CDR1 MDHEN, CDR2 SYDVKM. The CDR3 contains 15 residues. The J segment lost 1 base and the V segment lost 6 bases, leaving 5 bases of the junction unmatched. This CDR3 reads CASRTTGRNTGELFF. DNA for the CDR3: TGTGCCAGCAGGACGACAGGGAGGAACACCGGGGAGCTGTTTTTT. Full variable domain (rest looked up from reference TRBV28 and TRBJ2-2): DVKVTQSSRYLVKRTGEKVFLECVQDMDHENMFWYRQDPGLGLRLIYFSYDVKMKEKGDIPEGYSVSREKKERFSLILESASTNQTSMYLCASRTTGRNTGELFFGEGSRLTVL.

The chain combines TRBV2 with TRBJ2-1, with a possible D match to TRBD2 (5 bases). Trimming shortened V by 3 bases and J by 4 bases, and 13 bases separated the two germline ends. This CDR3 has 15 amino acids. Germline V lookup: CDR1 SNHLY, CDR2 FYNNEI. As DNA, the CDR3 is TGTGCCAGCAGTGACGAGGGCCTCGGTTACAATGAGCAGTTCTTC. This sequence encodes CASSDEGLGYNEQFF. Using reference TRBV2 and TRBJ2-1 for the parts outside the CDR3, the full variable domain is EPEVTQTPSHQVTQMGQEVILRCVPISNHLYFYWYRQILGQKVEFLVSFYNNEISEKSEIFDDQFSVERPDGSNFTLKIRSTKLEDSAMYFCASSDEGLGYNEQFFGPGTRLTVL.

V is TRBV19 and J is TRBJ2-1, with 8 nucleotides matching TRBD2. With 4 bases clipped from V and 3 bases from J, the junction kept 5 bases outside the gene matches. CDR1 LNHDA and CDR2 SQIVND come from the germline V gene (reference sequence). This CDR3 is 15 amino acids long. For the CDR3, the DNA is TGTGCCAGTAGTACCTTAGCGGGACTCTACAATGAGCAGTTCTTC. This codes for CASSTLAGLYNEQFF.

The genes are TRBV6-5 and TRBJ1-2; D uncertain. Germline loops: CDR1 MNHEY, CDR2 SVGAGI. This CDR3 region has 12 residues. The V gene lost 7 bases and the J gene lost 4 bases, with 10 bases spanning the gap. CDR3 region: CASNSVPYGYTF. The DNA for the CDR3 is TGTGCCAGCAATTCAGTTCCCTATGGCTACACCTTC.

The chain employs TRBV9 and TRBJ2-1, with D uncertain. In germline, CDR1 is SGDLS, CDR2 YYNGEE. V lost 0 bases and J 12 bases, leaving 16 bases between the germline ends. The CDR3 contains 14 residues. CDR3 sequence reads: CASSVGVPGRGQFF. In nucleotides, the CDR3 is TGTGCCAGCAGCGTAGGGGTCCCCGGCCGAGGGCAGTTCTTC.

The J gene is TRBJ2-5, the V gene TRBV2; D may be TRBD2 (5 bases). V lost 6 bases to trimming and J lost 5 bases, with 16 bases between them. CDR1 is SNHLY and CDR2 is FYNNEI in the germline V gene. This CDR3 spans 14 amino acids. The CDR3 here is CASRIEGSVETQYF. Here the CDR3 DNA reads TGTGCCAGCAGGATTGAGGGTAGCGTTGAGACCCAGTACTTC.

The V call is TRBV5-4, the J call TRBJ1-2; no reliable D call. Germline assignment: CDR1 SGHNT and CDR2 YYREEE (reference sequence). The CDR3 loop spans 14 amino acids. V was shortened by 3 bases and J by 3 bases, with 12 bases between the two germline ends. Here the CDR3 DNA reads TGTGCCAGCAGCTATCCTCGAACAGACTATGGCTACACCTTC. It is translated as CASSYPRTDYGYTF.

J is TRBJ1-4 and V is TRBV27; D perhaps matches TRBD1 (5 bases). This CDR3 is built from 16 residues. The ends were cut back, 5 bases at V and 5 bases at J, with 18 bases in the middle. Germline V CDR1 and CDR2: MNHEY, SMNVEV (reference sequence). The CDR3 here is CASSKNGGTENEKLFF. The DNA for the CDR3 is TGTGCCAGCAGTAAGAATGGGGGGACCGAAAATGAAAAACTGTTTTTT.

The chain carries TRBV5-4 and TRBJ2-5, with 8 bases identical to TRBD2. CDR3 length equals 17 residues. V lost 0 bases to trimming and J lost 1 base; unmatched junction nucleotides: 8. Germline V gene sequence: CDR1 SGHNT, CDR2 YYREEE (reference sequence). The CDR3 coding sequence is TGTGCCAGCAGCTTGGCCAAGGTAGCGGGGCCCCAAGAGACCCAGTACTTC. This sequence encodes CASSLAKVAGPQETQYF.

This clone was picked up one time. CDR3 coding DNA: TGTGCCAGCAGTGAAGACAGGGTTGTAAATGAGCAGTTCTTC. This encodes CASSEDRVVNEQFF. This rearrangement joins TRBV2 to TRBJ2-1, with D perhaps matching TRBD1 (6 bases). Germline assignment: CDR1 SNHLY and CDR2 FYNNEI. Between the trimmed V and J ends, which lost 1 base and 7 bases, there was a span of 11 bases. The CDR3 extends over 14 amino acids.